Shown below are 11 T cell receptor beta chains from a single sample sequenced in a study of shared clonotypes between healthy human individuals. Here immunoSEQ multiplex PCR was the method, and the copy in TCRdb shows in-frame clones only, minus some. The repertoire holds about 2.5 million clones, with 85% to 95% as singletons. Source material: naive CD4+ T cells from PBMCs. As to subset: CD45RA+ positively selected. The source is a man aged 18-30 years in good health. Some clones in this sample may be carry-over from other donors' samples.

This clone is a singleton in its sample. This CDR3 is CASSRPAGTYNEQFF. Here the CDR3 DNA reads TGTGCCAGCAGCCGACCGGCGGGAACCTACAATGAGCAGTTCTTC. The J gene is TRBJ2-1, the V gene TRBV7-9, with D possibly being TRBD2 (6 bases). This CDR3 spans 15 amino acids. Per germline, CDR1 SEHNR and CDR2 FQNEAQ (reference sequence). The V gene lost 5 bases and the J gene lost 2 bases, with 13 bases spanning the gap. The full variable domain, completed using reference TRBV7-9 and TRBJ2-1, is DTGVSQNPRHKITKRGQNVTFRCDPISEHNRLYWYRQTLGQGPEFLTYFQNEAQLEKSRLLSDRFSAERPKGSFSTLEIQRTEQGDSAMYLCASSRPAGTYNEQFFGPGTRLTVL.

CDR3 sequence: CASSPNTGALMDTQYF. In nucleotides, the CDR3 is TGCGCCAGCAGCCCCAATACCGGGGCACTTATGGATACGCAGTATTTT. This chain connects TRBV5-1 to TRBJ2-3; the D gene could be TRBD1 or TRBD2 (5 bases each). This CDR3 region has 16 residues. Germline V gene lookup returns CDR1 SGHRS and CDR2 YFSETQ. V lost 4 bases, J lost 6 bases, and 21 bases lay in between.

The V call is TRBV15, the J call TRBJ2-5; D gene uncertain. Deletions cut 1 base from V and 5 bases from J, with 11 bases between. The germline gives CDR1 LNHNV, CDR2 YYDKDF (reference sequence). This CDR3 region has 14 residues. For the CDR3, the DNA is TGTGCCACCAGCAGAGGCGACTCCTCCGAGACCCAGTACTTC. Translation: CATSRGDSSETQYF.

This chain links TRBV2 with TRBJ2-5; 8 nucleotides match TRBD2. V was clipped by 10 bases and J by 5 bases; unmatched bases: 9. The CDR3 sequence is 13 residues long. The germline CDR1 and CDR2 sequences are SNHLY and FYNNEI. The CDR3 sequence: CATAGGIRETQYF. The CDR3 DNA sequence: TGTGCCACCGCGGGGGGTATTAGGGAGACCCAGTACTTC.

The rearrangement uses TRBV19 and TRBJ2-7; the D gene is possibly TRBD1 (5 bases). The CDR3 has 12 residues. V was pared by 6 bases and J by 4 bases, with 10 bases between. The V gene's germline CDR1 is LNHDA and CDR2 SQIVND (reference sequence). CDR3 coding DNA: TGTGCCAGTAGCGCCCCAGGGTACGAGCAGTACTTC. This codes for CASSAPGYEQYF.

DNA for the CDR3: TGTGCCAGCAGCTTACGTTCTAGCGGCACCGACAATGAGCAGTTCTTC. Its translation: CASSLRSSGTDNEQFF. The chain employs TRBV11-2 and TRBJ2-1, with 7 bases aligning to TRBD2. This CDR3 is built from 16 residues. Germline CDR1 reads SGHAT; CDR2 reads FQNNGV. The trim removed 2 bases at V and 5 bases at J, leaving 9 bases unmatched.

For this clone: This sample includes further DNA sequences coding for the same CDR3. The chain is built from TRBV6-6 and TRBJ1-2; 7 bases are shared with TRBD1. V shed 6 bases and J 2 bases; nucleotides not matched to a gene: 3. The CDR3 length is 13 residues. The V gene's germline CDR1 is MNHNY and CDR2 SVGAGI (reference sequence). In nucleotides, the CDR3 is TGTGCCAGCAGCCCGGACAGGAACTATGGCTACACCTTC. This gives the protein CASSPDRNYGYTF.

The chain recombines TRBV15 with TRBJ2-1, with D tentatively TRBD1 (5 bases). The V end lost 2 bases, the J end lost 7 bases, and 6 bases lay between the germline ends. There are 12 residues in the CDR3. CDR1 is LNHNV and CDR2 is YYDKDF in the germline V gene (reference sequence). The CDR3 DNA reads as TGTGCCACCAGCAGACAGGGTAATGAGCAGTTCTTC. This encodes CATSRQGNEQFF.

The chain combines TRBV4-2 with TRBJ2-2; D is unresolved. The V gene's germline CDR1 is LGHNA and CDR2 YNFKEQ. The CDR3 extends over 14 amino acids. V lost 0 bases, J lost 6 bases, and 8 bases lay in between. The CDR3 protein is CASSQDELSGELFF. CDR3 DNA sequence: TGTGCCAGCAGCCAAGATGAGCTCTCCGGGGAGCTGTTTTTT.

This chain connects TRBV19 to TRBJ2-7, with a possible D match to TRBD2 (7 bases). Between the trimmed V and J ends, which lost 1 base and 7 bases, there was a span of 11 bases. The CDR3 runs 13 residues. Germline CDR1 is LNHDA and CDR2 is SQIVND (reference sequence). CDR3 amino acids: CASSIGGGWEQYF. In DNA form, the CDR3 reads TGTGCCAGTAGTATAGGCGGGGGCTGGGAGCAGTACTTC.

The V call is TRBV19, the J call TRBJ2-7; D remains unclear. V was cut by 6 bases and J by 5 bases, with 17 bases left in between. In germline, CDR1 is LNHDA, CDR2 SQIVND (reference sequence). The CDR3 loop spans 14 amino acids. CDR3 amino acids: CASRSRVLADEQYF. CDR3 nucleotides: TGTGCCAGTAGATCCCGGGTCCTTGCCGACGAGCAGTACTTC.